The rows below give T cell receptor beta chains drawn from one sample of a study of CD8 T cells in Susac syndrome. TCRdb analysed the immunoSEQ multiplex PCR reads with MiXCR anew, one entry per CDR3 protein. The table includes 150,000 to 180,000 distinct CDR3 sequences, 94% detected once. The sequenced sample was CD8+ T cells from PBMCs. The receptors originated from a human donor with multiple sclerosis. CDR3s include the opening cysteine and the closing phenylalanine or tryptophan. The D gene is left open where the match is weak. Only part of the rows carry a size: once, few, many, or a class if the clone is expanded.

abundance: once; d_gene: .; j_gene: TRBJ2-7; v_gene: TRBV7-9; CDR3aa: CASSLSGSSYEQYF; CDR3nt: TGTGCCAGCAGCTTGTCCGGAAGCTCCTACGAGCAGTACTTC
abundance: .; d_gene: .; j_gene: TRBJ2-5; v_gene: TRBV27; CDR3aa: CASSPYRATGKQETQYF; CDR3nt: TGTGCCAGCAGTCCATACCGGGCTACAGGAAAGCAAGAGACCCAGTACTTC
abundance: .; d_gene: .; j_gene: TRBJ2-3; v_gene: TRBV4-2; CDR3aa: CASTSGVAADTQYF; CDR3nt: TGTGCCAGCACCTCCGGGGTAGCCGCAGATACGCAGTATTTT
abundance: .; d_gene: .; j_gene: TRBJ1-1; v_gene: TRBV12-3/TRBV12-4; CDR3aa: CASSDDSTEAFF; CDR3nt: TGTGCCAGCAGCGACGACAGCACTGAAGCTTTCTTT
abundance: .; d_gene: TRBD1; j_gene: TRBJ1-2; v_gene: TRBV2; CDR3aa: CASRAGTVNYGYTF; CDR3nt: TGTGCCAGCAGGGCCGGGACAGTTAACTATGGCTACACCTTC
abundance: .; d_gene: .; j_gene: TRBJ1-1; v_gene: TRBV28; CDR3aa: CASSYEGEWTEAFF; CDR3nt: TGTGCCAGCAGTTACGAGGGGGAGTGGACTGAAGCTTTCTTT
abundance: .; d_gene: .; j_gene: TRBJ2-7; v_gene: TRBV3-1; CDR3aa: CASSQDRSEQYF; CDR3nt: TGTGCCAGCAGCCAGGACCGGAGCGAGCAGTACTTC
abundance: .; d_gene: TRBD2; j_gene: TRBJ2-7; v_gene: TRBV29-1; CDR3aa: CSVESSGDYEQYF; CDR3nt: TGCAGCGTTGAGTCTAGCGGGGACTACGAGCAGTACTTC
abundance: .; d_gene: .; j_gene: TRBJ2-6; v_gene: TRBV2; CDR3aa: CASSAGTVSSGANVLTF; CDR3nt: TGTGCCAGCAGCGCCGGGACGGTCTCTTCTGGGGCCAACGTCCTGACTTTC
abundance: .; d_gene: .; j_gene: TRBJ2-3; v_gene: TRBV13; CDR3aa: CASSPSYTDTQYF; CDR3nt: TGTGCCAGCAGCCCCTCCTACACAGATACGCAGTATTTT
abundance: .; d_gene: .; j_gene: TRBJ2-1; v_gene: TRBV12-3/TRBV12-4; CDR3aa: CASSLGGRTNEQFF; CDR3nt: TGTGCCAGCAGCTTGGGGGGGCGGACGAATGAGCAGTTCTTC
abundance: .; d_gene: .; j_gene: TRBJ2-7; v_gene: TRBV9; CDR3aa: CASSVGHRDGARDEQYF; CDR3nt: TGTGCCAGCAGCGTAGGTCATAGGGACGGCGCCCGGGATGAGCAGTACTTC
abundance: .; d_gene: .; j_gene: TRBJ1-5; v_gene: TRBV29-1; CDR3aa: CSVGTCLVGNQPQHF; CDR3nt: TGCAGCGTTGGGACCTGCCTGGTCGGCAATCAGCCCCAGCATTTT
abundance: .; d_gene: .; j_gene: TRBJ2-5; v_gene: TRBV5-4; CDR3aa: CASSLVDNQETQYF; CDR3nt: TGTGCCAGCAGCTTGGTAGACAACCAAGAGACCCAGTACTTC
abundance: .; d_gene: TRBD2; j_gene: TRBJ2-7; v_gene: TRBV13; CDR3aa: CASSLQDSGREQYF; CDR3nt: TGTGCCAGCAGCTTACAGGACTCCGGGAGGGAGCAGTACTTC
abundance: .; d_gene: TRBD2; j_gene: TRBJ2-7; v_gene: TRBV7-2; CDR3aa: CASSSTTSDGLYEQYF; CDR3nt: TGTGCCAGCAGCTCCACCACTAGCGACGGACTCTACGAGCAGTACTTC
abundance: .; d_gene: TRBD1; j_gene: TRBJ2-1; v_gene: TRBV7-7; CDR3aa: CASSLGQGGSNEQFF; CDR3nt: TGTGCTAGCAGCTTAGGACAGGGGGGGAGCAATGAGCAGTTCTTC
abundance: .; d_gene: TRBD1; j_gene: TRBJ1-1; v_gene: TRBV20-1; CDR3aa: CSAGGQGGLNTEAFF; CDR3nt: TGCAGTGCTGGGGGACAGGGGGGATTGAACACTGAAGCTTTTTTT
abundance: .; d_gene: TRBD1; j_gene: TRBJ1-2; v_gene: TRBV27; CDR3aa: CASRGDRGAGYTF; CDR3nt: TGTGCCAGCAGGGGGGACAGGGGCGCTGGCTACACCTTC
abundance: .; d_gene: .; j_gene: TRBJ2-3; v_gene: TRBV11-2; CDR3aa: CASSFPTRRDTQYF; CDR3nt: TGTGCCAGCAGCTTCCCGACGAGGCGAGATACGCAGTATTTT
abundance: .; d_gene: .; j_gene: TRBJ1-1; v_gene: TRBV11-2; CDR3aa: CASSLGGPEAFF; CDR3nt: TGTGCCAGCAGCTTAGGGGGGCCTGAAGCTTTCTTT
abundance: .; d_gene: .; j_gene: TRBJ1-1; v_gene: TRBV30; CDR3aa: CAWSGYDRTRAGDEAFF; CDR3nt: TGTGCCTGGAGTGGTTATGATCGGACAAGGGCCGGCGATGAAGCTTTCTTT
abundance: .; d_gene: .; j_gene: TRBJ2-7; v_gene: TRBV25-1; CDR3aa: CASEGGEQYF; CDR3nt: TGTGCCAGCGAGGGGGGCGAGCAGTACTTC
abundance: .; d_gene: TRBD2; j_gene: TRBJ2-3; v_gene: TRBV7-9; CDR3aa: CASSFGGVSTDTQYF; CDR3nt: TGTGCCAGCAGCTTTGGGGGGGTCAGCACAGATACGCAGTATTTT
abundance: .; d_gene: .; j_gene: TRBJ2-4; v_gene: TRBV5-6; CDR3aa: CASSFRQKNIQYF; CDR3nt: TGTGCCAGCAGCTTCAGACAGAAAAACATTCAGTACTTC
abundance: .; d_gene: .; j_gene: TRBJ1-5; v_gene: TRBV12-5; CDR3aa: CASGLVEAQPQHF; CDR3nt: TGTGCTAGTGGTTTGGTCGAAGCCCAGCCCCAGCATTTT
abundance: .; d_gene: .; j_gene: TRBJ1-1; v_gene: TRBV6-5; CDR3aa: CASSYSNSGAPNTEAFF; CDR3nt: TGTGCCAGCAGTTACTCGAATTCTGGGGCCCCGAACACTGAAGCTTTCTTT
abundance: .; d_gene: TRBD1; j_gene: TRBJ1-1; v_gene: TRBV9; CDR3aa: CASSVVRGQGRDTEAFF; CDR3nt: TGTGCCAGCAGCGTAGTTAGAGGACAGGGGAGAGACACTGAAGCTTTCTTT
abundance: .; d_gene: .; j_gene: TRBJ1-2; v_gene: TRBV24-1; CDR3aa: CATSDASGVNGYTF; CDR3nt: TGTGCCACCAGCGATGCCTCAGGGGTTAATGGCTACACCTTC
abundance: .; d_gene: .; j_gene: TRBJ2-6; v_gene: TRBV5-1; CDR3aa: CASSVLGLSSGANVLTF; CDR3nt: TGCGCCAGCAGCGTGCTAGGACTCAGCTCTGGGGCCAACGTCCTGACTTTC
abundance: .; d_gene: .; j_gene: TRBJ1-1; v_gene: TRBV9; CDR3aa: CASSGQGRDTEAFF; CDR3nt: TGTGCCAGCAGCGGTCAGGGTAGGGACACTGAAGCTTTCTTT
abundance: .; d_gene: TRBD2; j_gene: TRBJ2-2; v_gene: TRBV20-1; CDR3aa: CSARATSGEWNTGELFF; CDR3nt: TGCAGTGCTAGAGCGACTAGCGGGGAATGGAACACCGGGGAGCTGTTTTTT
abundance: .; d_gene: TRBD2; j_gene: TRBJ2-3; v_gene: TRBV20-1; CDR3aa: CSARRSSGGTDTQYF; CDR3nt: TGCAGTGCTAGACGCTCTAGCGGGGGCACAGATACGCAGTATTTT
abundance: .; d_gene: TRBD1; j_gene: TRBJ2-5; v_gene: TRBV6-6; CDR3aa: CASSQDRGYQETQYF; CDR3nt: TGTGCCAGCAGTCAGGACAGGGGCTACCAAGAGACCCAGTACTTC
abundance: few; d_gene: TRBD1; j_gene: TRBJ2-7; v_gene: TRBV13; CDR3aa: CASSSGQRYEQYF; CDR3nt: TGTGCCAGCAGCTCGGGACAGCGCTACGAGCAGTACTTC
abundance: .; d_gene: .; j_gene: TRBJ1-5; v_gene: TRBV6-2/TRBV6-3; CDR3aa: CASSYSHGSARQPQHF; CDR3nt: TGTGCCAGCAGTTACTCACACGGTTCGGCCCGACAGCCCCAGCATTTT
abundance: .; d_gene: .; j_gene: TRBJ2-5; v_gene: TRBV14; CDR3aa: CASSPGRHDQETQYF; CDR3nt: TGTGCCAGCAGCCCTGGCAGGCACGACCAAGAGACCCAGTACTTC
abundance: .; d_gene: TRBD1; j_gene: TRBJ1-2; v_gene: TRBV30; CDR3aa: CAWKDRGFILGYTF; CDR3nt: TGTGCCTGGAAAGACAGGGGCTTCATCCTTGGCTACACCTTC
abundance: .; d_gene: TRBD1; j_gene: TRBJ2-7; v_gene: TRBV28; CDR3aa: CASKGQGLREQYF; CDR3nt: TGTGCCAGCAAGGGACAGGGTCTGAGAGAGCAGTACTTC
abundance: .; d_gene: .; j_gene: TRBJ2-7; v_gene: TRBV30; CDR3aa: CAWRARGTPYEQYF; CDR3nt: TGTGCCTGGAGGGCTCGGGGCACCCCCTACGAGCAGTACTTC
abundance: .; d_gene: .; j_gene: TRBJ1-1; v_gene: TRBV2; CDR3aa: CASSERTAEAFF; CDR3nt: TGTGCCAGCAGTGAAAGGACGGCTGAAGCTTTCTTT
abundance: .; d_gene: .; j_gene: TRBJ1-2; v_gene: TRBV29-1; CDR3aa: CSVEDRSPYGYTF; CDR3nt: TGCAGCGTTGAAGATCGGAGTCCCTATGGCTACACCTTC
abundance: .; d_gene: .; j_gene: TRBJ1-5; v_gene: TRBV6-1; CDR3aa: CASSRKAGYSNQPQHF; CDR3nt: TGTGCCAGCAGCCGAAAGGCAGGATATAGCAATCAGCCCCAGCATTTT
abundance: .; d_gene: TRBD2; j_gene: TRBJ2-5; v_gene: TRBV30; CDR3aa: CAWSFPLSGGKETQYF; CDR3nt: TGTGCCTGGAGTTTTCCCCTTAGCGGGGGCAAAGAGACCCAGTACTTC
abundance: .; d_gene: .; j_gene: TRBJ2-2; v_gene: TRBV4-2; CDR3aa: CASSQKAGELFF; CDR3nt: TGTGCCAGCAGCCAAAAGGCGGGGGAGCTGTTTTTT
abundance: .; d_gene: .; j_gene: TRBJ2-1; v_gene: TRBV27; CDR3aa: CASGANRREQFF; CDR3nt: TGTGCCAGCGGAGCGAACAGGAGAGAGCAGTTCTTC
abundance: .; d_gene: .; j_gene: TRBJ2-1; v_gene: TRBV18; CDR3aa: CASSPNGQIYNEQFF; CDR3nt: TGTGCCAGCTCACCTAACGGACAGATCTACAATGAGCAGTTCTTC
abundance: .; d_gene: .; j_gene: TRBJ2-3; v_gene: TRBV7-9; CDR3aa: CASSPKTLRNTQYF; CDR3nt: TGTGCCAGCAGCCCTAAGACGCTTAGGAATACGCAGTATTTT
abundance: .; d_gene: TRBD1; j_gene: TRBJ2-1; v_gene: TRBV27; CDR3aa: CASSSPGQGKFF; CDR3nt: TGTGCCAGCAGTTCCCCGGGACAGGGCAAGTTCTTC
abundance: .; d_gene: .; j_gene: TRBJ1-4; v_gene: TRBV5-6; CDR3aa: CASSLEFSEKLFF; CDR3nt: TGTGCCAGCAGCTTGGAGTTTTCTGAAAAACTGTTTTTT
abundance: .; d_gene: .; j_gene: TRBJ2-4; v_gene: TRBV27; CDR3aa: CASSPRLAKNIQYF; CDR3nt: TGTGCCAGCAGTCCCCGTCTAGCCAAAAACATTCAGTACTTC
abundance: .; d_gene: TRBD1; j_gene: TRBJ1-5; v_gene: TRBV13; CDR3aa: CASSRHRGSNQPQHF; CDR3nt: TGTGCCAGCAGCCGTCACAGGGGTAGCAATCAGCCCCAGCATTTT
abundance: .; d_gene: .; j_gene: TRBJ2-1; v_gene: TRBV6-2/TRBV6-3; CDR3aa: CATSPSRLSGLRNEQFF; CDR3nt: TGTGCCACCTCCCCATCGCGACTCTCGGGGTTGAGGAATGAGCAGTTCTTC
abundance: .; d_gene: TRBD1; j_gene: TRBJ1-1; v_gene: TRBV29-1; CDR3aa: CSGGTGEYSEAFF; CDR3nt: TGCAGCGGGGGGACAGGGGAATATTCTGAAGCTTTCTTT
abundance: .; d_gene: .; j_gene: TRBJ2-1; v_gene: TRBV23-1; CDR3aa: CASSRWPGLSSYNEQFF; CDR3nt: TGCGCCAGCAGTCGCTGGCCGGGACTTTCGTCCTACAATGAGCAGTTCTTC
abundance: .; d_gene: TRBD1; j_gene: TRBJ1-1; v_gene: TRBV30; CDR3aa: CAWTGTALEAFF; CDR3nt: TGTGCCTGGACTGGGACAGCCCTTGAAGCTTTCTTT
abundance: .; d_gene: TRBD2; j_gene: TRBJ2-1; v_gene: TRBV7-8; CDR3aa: CASSLLRPGGSSYNEQFF; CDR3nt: TGTGCCAGCAGCTTACTCCGTCCCGGGGGGTCCTCCTACAATGAGCAGTTCTTC
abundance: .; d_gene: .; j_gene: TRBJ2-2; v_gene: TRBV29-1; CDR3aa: CSGARGRGELFF; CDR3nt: TGCAGTGGGGCCCGGGGACGCGGGGAGCTGTTTTTT
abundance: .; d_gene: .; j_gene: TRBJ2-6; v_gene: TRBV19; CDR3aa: CASSIPRDGGFLSGANVLTF; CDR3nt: TGTGCCAGTAGTATACCGCGGGACGGAGGGTTCCTCTCTGGGGCCAACGTCCTGACTTTC
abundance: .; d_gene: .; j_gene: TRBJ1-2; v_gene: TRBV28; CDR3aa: CASSHPDEGQGNGYTF; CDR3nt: TGTGCCAGCAGTCACCCTGACGAGGGGCAGGGGAATGGCTACACCTTC